Listed here are 11 T cell receptor beta chains from one sample, sequenced in a study of spatial heterogeneity in lung cancer. TCRdb called the 5' RACE reads again in MiXCR, with one record for every CDR3 protein. The sample includes 90,000 to 95,000 distinct CDR3 sequences, 12% of them seen just once. Time point in this sample: sample taken at primary tumor resection. Whole RNA, which was extracted from tumor, nontumor lung tissue or frozen PBMC, was sequenced without any cell sorting. Sequencing used PBMCs, obtained at surgery. These receptors were collected from a male donor with early-stage non-small cell lung cancer.

This clonotype was counted a few times. The chain recombines TRBV7-3 with TRBJ2-6; 8 bases line up with TRBD1. The CDR3 has 15 amino acids. J lost 6 bases, V lost 7 bases, and 8 bases had no gene match. The germline V gene encodes CDR1 SGHTA and CDR2 FQGTGA. CDR3 DNA: TGTGCCAGCACCCACCCGACAGGGGAGGCCAACGTCCTGACTTTC. Its protein is CASTHPTGEANVLTF.

The chain uses TRBV24-1 and TRBJ2-1; no reliable D call. The CDR3 runs 16 residues. In germline, CDR1 is KGHDR, CDR2 SFDVKD. Trimming stripped 7 bases from V and 3 bases from J, with 18 bases between. CDR3 loop: CATRIPPSPHYNEQFF. The CDR3 bases are TGTGCCACCAGGATCCCGCCGTCTCCGCACTACAATGAGCAGTTCTTC.

The chain combines TRBV11-2 with TRBJ1-6, with a possible D match to TRBD1 (6 bases). CDR1 SGHAT and CDR2 FQNNGV come from the germline V gene. The CDR3 loop spans 15 amino acids. The V end was cut by 5 bases, the J end by 7 bases, with 15 bases between. Written as DNA, the CDR3 is TGTGCCAGCAGCAGTGCCCGGACAGCCAATTCACCCCTCCACTTT. Amino acid sequence: CASSSARTANSPLHF.

This clonotype was picked up a small number of times. This rearrangement joins TRBV6-6 to TRBJ1-5; a possible D gene is TRBD1 (6 bases). Germline-derived CDR1 and CDR2 are MNHNY and SVGAGI (reference sequence). Trimming cost V 7 bases and J 7 bases, with 11 bases left between them. The CDR3 loop spans 12 amino acids. CDR3 sequence: CASTPGGQPQHF. For the CDR3, the DNA is TGTGCCAGCACCCCCGGGGGCCAGCCCCAGCATTTT.

The V call is TRBV28, the J call TRBJ2-7; D gene uncertain. This CDR3 region has 13 residues. Trimming took off 6 bases at V and 3 bases at J, with 12 bases between the two ends. Germline CDR1 reads MDHEN; CDR2 reads SYDVKM. CDR3 in DNA: TGTGCCAGCAGCCTAACGGACGGCTACGAGCAGTACTTC. Residues: CASSLTDGYEQYF.

This clonotype has only a few counts. This chain joins TRBV20-1 and TRBJ1-6; weak D call: TRBD1 (5 bases). Germline CDR1 is DFQATT and CDR2 is SNEGSKA (reference sequence). V lost 1 base, J lost 8 bases, and 9 bases lay in between. This CDR3 spans 13 amino acids. The CDR3 protein is CSARVEGDSPLHF. CDR3 nucleotide sequence: TGCAGTGCTAGAGTAGAAGGGGATTCACCCCTCCACTTT.

This clonotype was recorded a few times. This rearrangement joins TRBV28 to TRBJ2-6; D not resolved. The CDR3 loop spans 15 amino acids. V lost 8 bases and J 0 bases, leaving 11 bases between the germline ends. Germline V gives CDR1 MDHEN, CDR2 SYDVKM. The CDR3 is CASVGSFSGANVLTF. The CDR3 coding sequence is TGTGCCAGCGTAGGATCGTTCTCTGGGGCCAACGTCCTGACTTTC.

The J gene is TRBJ1-1, the V gene TRBV6-1, with a tentative D call TRBD1 (6 bases). V was cut by 4 bases and J by 1 base, with 10 bases left in between. CDR3 size: 14 residues. Germline V gene data show CDR1 as MNHNS and CDR2 as SASEGT. The CDR3 region has the DNA TGTGCCAGCAGTGCCCCGGACAGGAACACTGAAGCTTTCTTT. It encodes CASSAPDRNTEAFF.

This sequence joins TRBV5-6 and TRBJ1-5; no reliable D call. CDR1 and CDR2 (germline): SGHDT, YYEEEE. Trimming removed 1 base at V and 10 bases at J, with 18 bases between. CDR3 size: 15 residues. The CDR3 coding sequence is TGTGCCAGCAGCTTGCAGATCCGGGCCGCGGTACCCCAGCATTTT. It translates to CASSLQIRAAVPQHF.

The chain joins TRBV7-3 to TRBJ1-6; 8 bases agree with TRBD1. With 6 bases clipped from V and 10 bases from J, the junction kept 5 bases outside the gene matches. The CDR3 has 13 amino acids. The germline CDR1 and CDR2 sequences are SGHTA and FQGTGA. The CDR3 DNA follows: TGTGCCAGCAGTTTGACAGGGGAATCACCCCTCCACTTT. It specifies CASSLTGESPLHF. The full variable domain, completed using reference TRBV7-3 and TRBJ1-6, is GAGVSQTPSNKVTEKGKYVELRCDPISGHTALYWYRQSLGQGPEFLIYFQGTGAADDSGLPNDRFFAVRPEGSVSTLKIQRTERGDSAVYLCASSLTGESPLHFGNGTRLTVT.

This chain connects TRBV5-1 to TRBJ1-2, with D unclear. The CDR3 is 13 amino acids. Trimming stripped 3 bases from V and 4 bases from J, with 10 bases between. From germline, CDR1 is SGHRS and CDR2 YFSETQ. CDR3 in DNA: TGCGCCAGCAGCTCCCGGGCTTCCTATGGCTACACCTTC. Its protein is CASSSRASYGYTF.